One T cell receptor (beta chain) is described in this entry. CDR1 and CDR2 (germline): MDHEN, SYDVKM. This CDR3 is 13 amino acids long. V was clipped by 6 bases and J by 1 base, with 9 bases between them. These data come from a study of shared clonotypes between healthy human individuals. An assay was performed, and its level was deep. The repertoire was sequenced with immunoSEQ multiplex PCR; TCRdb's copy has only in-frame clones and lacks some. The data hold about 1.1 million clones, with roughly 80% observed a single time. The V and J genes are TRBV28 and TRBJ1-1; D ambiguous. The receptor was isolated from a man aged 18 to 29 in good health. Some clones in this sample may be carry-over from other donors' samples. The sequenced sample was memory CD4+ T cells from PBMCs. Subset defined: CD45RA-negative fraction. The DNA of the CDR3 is TGTGCCAGCAGCGAGGGTACGAACACTGAAGCTTTCTTT. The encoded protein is CASSEGTNTEAFF.